The next 23 T cell receptor beta chains were all read from a single sample in a study of OX40 agonist ivuxolimab in advanced cancers. The protocol used for the library was the immunoSEQ multiplex PCR assay. The clones in this table, taken by TCRdb from immuneACCESS, are in-frame only. Not every clone is retained; where verified, under half of the shortfall comes from an unresolved V gene, and the cause of the rest is unknown. Across this sample there are 66,000 or so clones, with 85% seen only once. In total, the top ten clones hold approximately 4.3% of the sample. The sample here was CD4+ or CD8+ T cells sorted from blood, taken in a trial of the OX40 agonist ivuxolimab. The origin of the receptors is an adult with an advanced solid tumor such as melanoma, head and neck, liver or kidney cancer.

The rearrangement uses TRBV7-9 and TRBJ1-3; TRBD1 agrees at 7 bases. Losses at the gene ends were 7 bases for V and 4 bases for J; bases not matched to a gene: 7. This CDR3 is 14 amino acids long. The V gene's germline CDR1 is SEHNR and CDR2 FQNEAQ (reference sequence). The chain's CDR3 is CASTRGTAGNTIYF. The DNA for the CDR3 is TGTGCCAGCACGCGGGGGACAGCGGGAAACACCATATATTTT.

Remarks on this clone: The same CDR3 is also encoded by other DNA sequences in this sample. V usage is TRBV7-9 and J usage is TRBJ2-7; D gene unclear. Trimming removed 5 bases from V and 2 bases from J, with 10 bases in between. The length of the CDR3 is 13 residues. Germline-derived CDR1 and CDR2 are SEHNR and FQNEAQ (reference sequence). As DNA, the CDR3 is TGTGCCAGCAGCCCCCTAGGGCCCTACGAGCAGTACTTC. This translates into CASSPLGPYEQYF.

This clone has only a few counts. This chain links TRBV7-3 with TRBJ2-1; D gene uncertain. Looked up from germline, CDR1 is SGHTA and CDR2 is FQGTGA. Trimming removed 0 bases at V and 10 bases at J, with 13 bases between. This CDR3 region has 14 residues. In DNA, the CDR3 is TGTGCCAGCAGCTTAACGAGTATGGGTTACGAGCAGTTCTTC. It yields the protein CASSLTSMGYEQFF.

The chain combines TRBV9 with TRBJ2-2; maybe TRBD2 (5 bases). Trimming removed 0 bases from V and 7 bases from J, with 10 bases in between. Germline loops: CDR1 SGDLS, CDR2 YYNGEE. This CDR3 region has 14 residues. The chain's CDR3 is CASSVGSGGGELFF. The CDR3 region has the DNA TGTGCCAGCAGCGTAGGTTCCGGAGGCGGGGAGCTGTTTTTT.

The chain carries TRBV5-6 and TRBJ2-5; no reliable D call. V was clipped by 0 bases and J by 5 bases, with 11 bases between them. Germline lookup yields CDR1 SGHDT and CDR2 YYEEEE. The CDR3 is 14 residues long. The CDR3 sequence is CASSLDLEEETQYF. In DNA, the CDR3 is TGTGCCAGCAGCTTGGATCTGGAAGAGGAGACCCAGTACTTC.

The chain couples TRBV6-5 to TRBJ1-5; D gene uncertain. The CDR3 has 13 amino acids. Germline V CDR1 and CDR2: MNHEY, SVGAGI. Trimming took 2 bases from V and 7 from J, leaving 9 bases between them. CDR3 coding DNA: TGTGCCAGCAGTTACCTCTCGGGGCAGCCCCAGCATTTT. Translated: CASSYLSGQPQHF.

The chain uses TRBV4-3 and TRBJ1-3, with TRBD1 as a possible D gene (5 bases). This CDR3 comprises 18 residues. Germline CDR1 reads LGHNA; CDR2 reads YSLEER. The V gene lost 4 bases and the J gene lost 1 base, with 20 bases spanning the gap. Here the CDR3 reads CASSPLVTETASGNTIYF. The CDR3 DNA follows: TGCGCCAGCAGCCCACTCGTCACAGAGACAGCATCTGGAAACACCATATATTTT.

This rearrangement joins TRBV10-3 to TRBJ2-2; the D gene is possibly TRBD1 (6 bases). The germline gives CDR1 ENHRY, CDR2 SYGVKD. V lost 4 bases to trimming and J lost 6 bases, with 12 bases between them. The CDR3 has 14 amino acids. The CDR3 DNA follows: TGTGCCATCAGTGTAAACAGGGACGCCGGGGAGCTGTTTTTT. It codes for CAISVNRDAGELFF.

V is TRBV4-2 and J is TRBJ1-1; D is unresolved. From germline, CDR1 is LGHNA and CDR2 YNFKEQ. V lost 4 bases and J lost 1, with 4 bases in between. The CDR3 is 12 amino acids. In nucleotides, the CDR3 is TGTGCCAGCAGCCGACGGAACACTGAAGCTTTCTTT. Its translation is CASSRRNTEAFF.

The chain links TRBV7-2 to TRBJ2-5; 10 bases are a match to TRBD1. The CDR3 spans 16 residues. Germline assignment: CDR1 SGHTA and CDR2 FQGNSA. V shed 5 bases and J 1 base; nucleotides not matched to a gene: 7. In nucleotides, the CDR3 is TGTGCCAGCAGCCCAAGAAGGACAGGGGGCCAAGAGACCCAGTACTTC. It is translated as CASSPRRTGGQETQYF.

The chain uses TRBV5-4 and TRBJ2-5; D is undetermined. Trimming removed 1 base at V and 2 bases at J, with 6 bases between. This CDR3 has 13 residues. Germline V gene data show CDR1 as SGHNT and CDR2 as YYREEE (reference sequence). CDR3 nucleotides: TGTGCCAGCAGCTTGCCCAGTCAAGAGACCCAGTACTTC. Encoded protein: CASSLPSQETQYF.

This chain joins TRBV5-1 and TRBJ2-5; D is uncertain. Germline loops: CDR1 SGHRS, CDR2 YFSETQ. Trimming shortened V by 0 bases and J by 2 bases, and 8 bases separated the two germline ends. CDR3 length: 14 residues. The CDR3 here is CASSLGGLQETQYF. CDR3 coding DNA: TGCGCCAGCAGCTTGGGGGGTTTACAAGAGACCCAGTACTTC.

The chain employs TRBV5-1 and TRBJ2-4; TRBD1 agrees at 7 bases. The CDR3 loop spans 15 amino acids. V lost 3 bases, J lost 0 bases, and 3 bases stayed unmatched. Germline values: CDR1 SGHRS, CDR2 YFSETQ. Here the CDR3 reads CASSWGTVAKNIQYF. CDR3 coding DNA: TGCGCCAGCAGCTGGGGGACAGTAGCCAAAAACATTCAGTACTTC. The complete variable domain, with remaining parts taken from reference TRBV5-1 and TRBJ2-4, reads KAGVTQTPRYLIKTRGQQVTLSCSPISGHRSVSWYQQTPGQGLQFLFEYFSETQRNKGNFPGRFSGRQFSNSRSEMNVSTLELGDSALYLCASSWGTVAKNIQYFGAGTRLSVL.

This chain connects TRBV28 to TRBJ1-5; possibly TRBD1 for D (5 bases). Trimming pared 3 bases from V and 1 base from J, leaving 10 bases between. This CDR3 region has 15 residues. Per germline, CDR1 MDHEN and CDR2 SYDVKM. This chain's CDR3 is CASSLGGRSNQPQHF. The CDR3 nucleotides read TGTGCCAGCAGTTTGGGGGGAAGAAGCAATCAGCCCCAGCATTTT.

The chain links TRBV6-1 to TRBJ1-2, with D possibly being TRBD1 (5 bases). V lost 8 bases to trimming and J lost 8 bases, with 15 bases between them. The CDR3 length is 12 residues. CDR1 is MNHNS, CDR2 SASEGT, per germline. CDR3 protein: CASHRQLGGYTF. CDR3 DNA sequence: TGTGCCAGCCACCGACAGTTGGGAGGCTACACCTTC.

This chain links TRBV2 with TRBJ2-5; 7 nucleotides line up with TRBD1. V was clipped by 7 bases and J by 5 bases; unmatched bases: 10. The germline gives CDR1 SNHLY, CDR2 FYNNEI. The CDR3 spans 14 residues. The CDR3 is CASNPTGIMETQYF. As DNA, the CDR3 is TGTGCCAGCAATCCGACAGGGATAATGGAGACCCAGTACTTC.

This chain uses TRBV27 with TRBJ1-5; no clear D gene. The V gene's germline CDR1 is MNHEY and CDR2 SMNVEV (reference sequence). Trimming removed 2 bases at V and 7 bases at J, with 6 bases between. The length of the CDR3 is 12 residues. DNA for the CDR3: TGTGCCAGCAGTTTAGCGGTCCAGCCCCAGCATTTT. Translated: CASSLAVQPQHF.

This chain uses TRBV28 with TRBJ2-5, with D tentatively TRBD1 or TRBD2 (6 bases each). Trimming removed 5 bases from V and 1 base from J, with 11 bases in between. There are 14 residues in the CDR3. The germline gives CDR1 MDHEN, CDR2 SYDVKM. As DNA, the CDR3 is TGTGCCAGCAGTGGAGGGGGGTCCCAAGAGACCCAGTACTTC. Its translation is CASSGGGSQETQYF.

Written as DNA, the CDR3 is TGTGCCAGCAGCCCAAACGGACTAGAAAATTCTGAGCAGTTCTTC. Residues: CASSPNGLENSEQFF. The V call is TRBV7-3, the J call TRBJ2-1; 7 bases line up with TRBD2. Germline V gives CDR1 SGHTA, CDR2 FQGTGA. J lost 9 bases, V lost 5 bases, and 13 bases had no gene match. This CDR3 has 15 residues. The entire variable domain, with the rest obtained from reference TRBV7-3 and TRBJ2-1, is as follows: GAGVSQTPSNKVTEKGKYVELRCDPISGHTALYWYRQSLGQGPEFLIYFQGTGAADDSGLPNDRFFAVRPEGSVSTLKIQRTERGDSAVYLCASSPNGLENSEQFFGPGTRLTVL.

The chain couples TRBV13 to TRBJ1-3; D uncertain. CDR1 PRHDT and CDR2 FYEKMQ come from the germline V gene (reference sequence). The CDR3 is made up of 14 amino acids. The V end lost 4 bases, the J end lost 0 bases, and 7 bases lay between the germline ends. In nucleotides, the CDR3 is TGTGCCAGCAGCTCTCAGAGCTCTGGAAACACCATATATTTT. As protein: CASSSQSSGNTIYF.

The gene calls are TRBV10-1 and TRBJ1-5; no reliable D call. The V gene's germline CDR1 is WNHNN and CDR2 SYGVQD (reference sequence). V dropped 6 bases and J dropped 0 bases, with 6 bases sitting between them. This CDR3 spans 13 amino acids. The CDR3 region is CASSKYSNQPQHF. Written as DNA, the CDR3 is TGCGCCAGCAGCAAGTATAGCAATCAGCCCCAGCATTTT.

Only a few counts were recorded for this clone. The genes are TRBV28 and TRBJ1-5; TRBD1 matches 7 bases. CDR1 and CDR2 from the germline V gene are MDHEN and SYDVKM. Trimming removed 4 bases from V and 9 bases from J; junction bases left unmatched: 9. The CDR3 totals 14 residues. This CDR3 is CASSYPSTGRPQHF. The CDR3 DNA follows: TGTGCCAGCAGTTATCCTTCGACAGGGAGGCCCCAGCATTTT.

The chain couples TRBV19 to TRBJ1-3, with D perhaps matching TRBD1 (5 bases). Germline-derived CDR1 and CDR2 are LNHDA and SQIVND (reference sequence). Trimming cost V 7 bases and J 3 bases, with 13 bases left between them. The CDR3 runs to 14 residues. CDR3 DNA: TGTGCCAGTACACGGCAGGGTTATGGAAACACCATATATTTT. It encodes CASTRQGYGNTIYF.